This passage covers 8 T cell receptor beta chains from one sample sequenced in a study of shared clonotypes between healthy human individuals. Clones were sequenced by immunoSEQ multiplex PCR, and TCRdb holds only the in-frame ones, with some missing. The sample yields more than 90,000 clones, less than 80% seen once. What was sequenced was memory CD8+ T cells sorted from blood. Subset reported: CD45RO+ cells pooled with CCR7-negative TemRA cells. The receptors shown here come from a man aged 30 to 45 in good health.

Only one count was recorded for this clone. V is TRBV5-4 and J is TRBJ2-7, with D maybe TRBD2 (6 bases). CDR3 length equals 14 residues. V shed 1 base and J shed 3 bases, with 11 bases lying between them. Looked up from germline, CDR1 is SGHNT and CDR2 is YYREEE (reference sequence). The CDR3 nucleotides are TGTGCCAGCAGCTTGCACCGGGAGAGCTACGAGCAGTACTTC. As protein: CASSLHRESYEQYF.

This CDR3 is CASSLGVVSSGIAKNIQYF. In DNA, the CDR3 is TGTGCCAGCAGCTTAGGGGTTGTTAGTAGCGGGATAGCCAAAAACATTCAGTACTTC. V is TRBV7-2 and J is TRBJ2-4, with TRBD2 identical over 8 bases. Germline lookup yields CDR1 SGHTA and CDR2 FQGNSA. The V gene end was trimmed by 1 base and the J gene end by 0 bases; junction bases not matched to a gene: 11. There are 19 residues in the CDR3.

The CDR3 region has the DNA TGTGCCACCAGCTCCGGGGACAGTTCTTCACCCCTCCACTTT. This codes for CATSSGDSSSPLHF. The V call is TRBV15, the J call TRBJ1-6; 7 bases are shared with TRBD1. This CDR3 spans 14 amino acids. In germline, CDR1 is LNHNV, CDR2 YYDKDF (reference sequence). V lost 5 bases, J lost 9 bases, and 7 bases stayed unmatched.

This chain joins TRBV7-7 and TRBJ2-1; 8 bases are a match to TRBD2. CDR1 and CDR2 (germline): SSHAT, FNYEAQ (reference sequence). CDR3 length: 13 residues. CDR3 protein: CASSAGELNEQFF. The CDR3 DNA follows: TGTGCTAGCTCAGCGGGAGAGCTTAATGAGCAGTTCTTC.

CDR3 bases: TGTGCCAGCAGTGAACCCTTCCGCTACGAGCAGTACTTC. The encoded protein is CASSEPFRYEQYF. This chain uses TRBV2 with TRBJ2-7; no clear D gene. The length of the CDR3 is 13 residues. V was clipped by 2 bases and J by 3 bases, with 8 bases between them. The V gene's germline CDR1 is SNHLY and CDR2 FYNNEI.

The chain is built from TRBV11-2 and TRBJ2-7; maybe TRBD2 (5 bases). CDR1 SGHAT and CDR2 FQNNGV come from the germline V gene. V was pared by 1 base and J by 0 bases, with 7 bases between. This CDR3 region has 14 residues. The CDR3 loop reads CASSLGSGSYEQYF. CDR3 nucleotides: TGTGCCAGCAGCTTAGGAAGCGGCTCCTACGAGCAGTACTTC.

The J gene is TRBJ2-6, the V gene TRBV6-5; 7 bases map to TRBD1. V was clipped by 9 bases and J by 5 bases; unmatched bases: 7. Germline CDR1 MNHEY, CDR2 SVGAGI. This CDR3 contains 14 residues. The CDR3, as DNA: TGTGCCAGTACAACCAGGGGGAGGGCCAACGTCCTGACTTTC. As protein: CASTTRGRANVLTF.

On this clone: At the DNA level, this CDR3 is encoded by other sequences in the same sample as well. The rearrangement uses TRBV9 and TRBJ2-3, with D perhaps TRBD1 or TRBD2 (5 bases each). Trimming stripped 0 bases from V and 0 bases from J, with 8 bases between. CDR3 length equals 15 residues. The germline CDR1 and CDR2 sequences are SGDLS and YYNGEE. The CDR3 spells CASSVEWGSTDTQYF. The CDR3 DNA reads TGTGCCAGCAGCGTAGAGTGGGGGAGCACAGATACGCAGTATTTT.